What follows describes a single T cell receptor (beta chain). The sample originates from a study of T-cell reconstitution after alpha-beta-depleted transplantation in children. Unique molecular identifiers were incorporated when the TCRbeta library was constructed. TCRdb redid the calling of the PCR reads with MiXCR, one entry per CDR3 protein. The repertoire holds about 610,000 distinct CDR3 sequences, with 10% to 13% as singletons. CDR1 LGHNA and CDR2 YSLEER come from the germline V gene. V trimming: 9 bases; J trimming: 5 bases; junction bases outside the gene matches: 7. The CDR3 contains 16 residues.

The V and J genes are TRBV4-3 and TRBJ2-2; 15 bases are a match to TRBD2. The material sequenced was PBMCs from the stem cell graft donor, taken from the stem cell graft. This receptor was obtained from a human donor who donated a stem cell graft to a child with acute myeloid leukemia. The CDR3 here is CASSGLAGGQTGELFF. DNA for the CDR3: TGCGCCAGTTCCGGACTAGCGGGAGGGCAAACCGGGGAGCTGTTTTTT.